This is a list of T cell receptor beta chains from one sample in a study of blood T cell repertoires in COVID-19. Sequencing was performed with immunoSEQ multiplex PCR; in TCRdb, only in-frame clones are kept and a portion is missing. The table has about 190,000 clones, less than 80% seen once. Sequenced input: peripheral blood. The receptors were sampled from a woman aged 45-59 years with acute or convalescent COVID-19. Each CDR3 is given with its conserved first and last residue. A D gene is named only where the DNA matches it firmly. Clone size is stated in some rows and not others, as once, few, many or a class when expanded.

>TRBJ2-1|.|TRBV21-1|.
TGTGCCAGCAGCTCCTGGGACTTTATCCTTATGCATGAGCAGTTCTTC
CASSSWDFILMHEQFF
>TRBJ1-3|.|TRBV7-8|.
TGTGCCGGCGGGACCGGGAGCTCTGGAAACACCATATATTTT
CAGGTGSSGNTIYF
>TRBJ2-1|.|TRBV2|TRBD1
TGTGCCAGCTACCGGGACAGGGTAGGTAATGAGCAGTTCTTC
CASYRDRVGNEQFF
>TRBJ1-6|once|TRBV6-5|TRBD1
TGTGCCAGCAGTTACTCGACAGGGGAATCACCCCTCCACTTT
CASSYSTGESPLHF
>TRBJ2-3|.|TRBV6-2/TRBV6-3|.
TGTGCCAGCAGCCGCTGGAGGGCAACAGATACGCAGTATTTT
CASSRWRATDTQYF
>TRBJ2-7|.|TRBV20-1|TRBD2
TGCAGTGCTAGTTCAGCTAGCGGTGGATGGGAGCAGTACTTC
CSASSASGGWEQYF
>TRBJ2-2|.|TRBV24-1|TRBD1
TGTGCCACCAGTGACTGGACAGGGAAGGGGACCGGGGAGCTGTTTTTT
CATSDWTGKGTGELFF
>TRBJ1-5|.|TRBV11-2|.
TGTGCCAGCAGCGCCCGGGGGGGTTGGGGCAATCAGCCCCAGCATTTT
CASSARGGWGNQPQHF
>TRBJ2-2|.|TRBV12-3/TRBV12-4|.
TGTGCCAGCAGTCTCCTTAGCGGGGAGCTGTTTTTT
CASSLLSGELFF
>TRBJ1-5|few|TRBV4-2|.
TGTGCCAGCAGCCAAGATTCATCAGGCGACGTTAAGGCCCAGCATTTT
CASSQDSSGDVKAQHF
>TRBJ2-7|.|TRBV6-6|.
TGTGCCAGCAGTTACTCAGGGGCAGATGGCAGATACGAGCAGTACTTC
CASSYSGADGRYEQYF
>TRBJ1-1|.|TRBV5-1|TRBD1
TGCGCCAGCAGCTTTAATACAGGGGGCACTGAAGCTTTCTTT
CASSFNTGGTEAFF
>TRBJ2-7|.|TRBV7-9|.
TGTGCCAGCAGCTTAGCGCGGGACCTCTCGGCCTACGAGCAGTACTTC
CASSLARDLSAYEQYF
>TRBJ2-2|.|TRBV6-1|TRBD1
TGTGCCAGCAGTGAGACAGGGCACACCGGGGAGCTGTTTTTT
CASSETGHTGELFF
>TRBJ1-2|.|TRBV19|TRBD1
TGTGCCAGCCTGACTTTAAAGGCGGGACAGGGTATTCATGGCTACACCTTC
CASLTLKAGQGIHGYTF
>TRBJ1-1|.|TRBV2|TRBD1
TGTGCCAGCATCGCAGGGGGAAACACTGAAGCTTTCTTT
CASIAGGNTEAFF
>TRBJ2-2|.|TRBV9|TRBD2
TGTGCCAGCAGCCCCCGGGAAGGACTAGCGGGGGCTCCGCTGTTTTTT
CASSPREGLAGAPLFF
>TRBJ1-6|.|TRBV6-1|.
TGTGCCAGCAGTGACGACAGCTCCTCACCCCTCCACTTT
CASSDDSSSPLHF
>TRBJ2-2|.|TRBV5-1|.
TGCGCCAGCAGCTTTAGCGGAGGCGCTACCGGGGAGCTGTTTTTT
CASSFSGGATGELFF
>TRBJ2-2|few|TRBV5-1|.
TGCGCCAGCAGCTTGGCCGTTGGTTTGCGGCCCGGGGAGCTGTTTTTT
CASSLAVGLRPGELFF
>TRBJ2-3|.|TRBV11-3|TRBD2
TGTGCCAGCAGCTCTACGCCGGGACTAGCGCTTTGCACAGATACGCAGTATTTT
CASSSTPGLALCTDTQYF
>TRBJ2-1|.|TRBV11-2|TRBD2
TGTGCCAGCAGCTCTGTAGCGGGGGGGCGAGGTGAGCAGTTCTTC
CASSSVAGGRGEQFF
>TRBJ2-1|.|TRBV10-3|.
TGTGCCATCAGTCCGGGGTTAAACTACAATGAGCAGTTCTTC
CAISPGLNYNEQFF
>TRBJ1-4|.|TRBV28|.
TGTGCCAGCAGTTCCGCAGGGGAGGGGGAAAAACTGTTTTTT
CASSSAGEGEKLFF
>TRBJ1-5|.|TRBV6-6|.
TGTGCCAGCAGTTTCCAGGCCACGGGCAATCAGCCCCAGCATTTT
CASSFQATGNQPQHF
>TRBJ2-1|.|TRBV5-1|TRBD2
TGCGCCAGCAGCTCGGTACTAGCGGGAGGAAATGAGCAGTTCTTC
CASSSVLAGGNEQFF
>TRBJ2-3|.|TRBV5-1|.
TGCGCCAGCAACCTCCAGTCTACAGATACGCAGTATTTT
CASNLQSTDTQYF
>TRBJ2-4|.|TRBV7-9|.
TGTGCCAGCAGCCCAGGGTCACTCCTAGCCAAAAACATTCAGTACTTC
CASSPGSLLAKNIQYF
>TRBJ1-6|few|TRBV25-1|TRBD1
TGTGCCAGCAGGAGGGGACAGCAGAATTCACCCCTCCACTTT
CASRRGQQNSPLHF
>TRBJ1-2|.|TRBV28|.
TGTGCCAGCAGTCCCCGAGTCGGGGGGGATGGCTACACCTTC
CASSPRVGGDGYTF
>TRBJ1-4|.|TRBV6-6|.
TGTGCCAGCAGTTACTCGACCGGGGGTAGTGAAAAACTGTTTTTT
CASSYSTGGSEKLFF
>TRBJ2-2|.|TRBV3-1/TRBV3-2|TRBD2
TGTGCCAGCAGCCGACTGGGCCCCGTAGCGGGAGGGAGAACCGGGGAGCTGTTTTTT
CASSRLGPVAGGRTGELFF
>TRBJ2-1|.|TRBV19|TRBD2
TGTGCCAGTAGTATATTACTAGCGGGGAGGCTGTTCTTC
CASSILLAGRLFF
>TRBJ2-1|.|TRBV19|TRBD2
TGTGCCACCACCAAAGACGGGACTACATACAATGAGCAGTTCTTC
CATTKDGTTYNEQFF
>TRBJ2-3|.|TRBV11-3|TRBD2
TGTGCCAGCAGCTTATTCGAGGGAGGGGATACGCAGTATTTT
CASSLFEGGDTQYF
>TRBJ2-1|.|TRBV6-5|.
TGTGCCAGCCGATTCGGGGGCTACAATGAGCAGTTCTTC
CASRFGGYNEQFF
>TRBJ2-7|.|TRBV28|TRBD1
TGTGCCAGCAGGTGGGGACAGGGTCACTACGAGCAGTACTTC
CASRWGQGHYEQYF
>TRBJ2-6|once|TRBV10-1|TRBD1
TGCGCCAGCAGTGCCGGGACAGGGGGCGCTGGGGCCAACGTCCTGACTTTC
CASSAGTGGAGANVLTF
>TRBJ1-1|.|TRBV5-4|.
TGTGCCAGCAGCTTAGCACGGGGGAACACTGAAGCTTTCTTT
CASSLARGNTEAFF
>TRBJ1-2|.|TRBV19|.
TGTGCCAGTAGGCAGGGGTCGGACTATGGCTACACCTTC
CASRQGSDYGYTF
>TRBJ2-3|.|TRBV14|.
TGTGCCAGCAGCCAGGGAGGCGGGGATACGCAGTATTTT
CASSQGGGDTQYF
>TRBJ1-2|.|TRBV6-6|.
TGTGCCAGCAGTATTTTAGATGGCTACACCTTC
CASSILDGYTF
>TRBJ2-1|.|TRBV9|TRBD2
TGTGCCAGCAGCCCCCTGGAGCTAGCGGGGCCCTACAATGAGCAGTTCTTC
CASSPLELAGPYNEQFF
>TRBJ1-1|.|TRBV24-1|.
TGTGCCACCAGTGTGGACAGAGACACTGAAGCTTTCTTT
CATSVDRDTEAFF
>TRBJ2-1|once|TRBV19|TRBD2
TGTGCCAGTACCAAAGGACTAGCGGGCTCCTACAATGAGCAGTTCTTC
CASTKGLAGSYNEQFF
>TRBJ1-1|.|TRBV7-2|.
TGTGCCAGCAGCTCCGCCCCAGGGGTGTCTTTCTTT
CASSSAPGVSFF
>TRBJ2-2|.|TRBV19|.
TGTGCCAGTAGTATAGGGCTGGTCGGGGAGCTGTTTTTT
CASSIGLVGELFF
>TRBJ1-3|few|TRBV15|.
TGTGCCACCAGCAGAGGTGGTGGCTCCGGAAACACCATATATTTT
CATSRGGGSGNTIYF
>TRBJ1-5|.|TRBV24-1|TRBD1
TGTGCCACCAGTGACCCAGGGACAGGGGGCGATCAGCCCCAGCATTTT
CATSDPGTGGDQPQHF
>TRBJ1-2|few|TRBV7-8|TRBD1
TGTGCCAGCGGGGACAGCTCGAACTATGGCTACACCTTC
CASGDSSNYGYTF
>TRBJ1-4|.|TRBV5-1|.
TGCGCCAGCGGCCCTGGTTTAACTAATGAAAAACTGTTTTTT
CASGPGLTNEKLFF